Following are 11 T cell receptor beta chains from one sample sequenced in a study of T cells after yellow fever vaccination. TCRdb reprocessed the 5' RACE reads via MiXCR and lists one record per CDR3 protein. The data hold 450,000 to 550,000 distinct CDR3 sequences, with 21% observed a single time. The source material was PBMCs, sampled roughly 20 days after the first yellow fever vaccination. These receptors originate from a man between 18 and 35 years old who received the YFV17D yellow fever vaccine.

The V and J genes are TRBV5-4 and TRBJ1-2; no clear D. V shed 3 bases and J shed 5 bases, with 17 bases lying between them. Germline V CDR1 and CDR2: SGHNT, YYREEE (reference sequence). This CDR3 is built from 15 residues. The CDR3 DNA is TGTGCCAGCAGCTCCTTGACAAGTTCAGTTTATGGCTACACCTTC. It translates to CASSSLTSSVYGYTF.

This clonotype was detected a few times. The genes are TRBV4-3 and TRBJ2-1; no clear D gene. V lost 0 bases to trimming and J lost 1 base, with 13 bases between them. CDR1 LGHNA and CDR2 YSLEER come from the germline V gene. The CDR3 contains 17 residues. The CDR3 region is CASSQDRPRDSYNEQFF. The CDR3 nucleotides read TGCGCCAGCAGCCAAGATAGGCCCAGAGATTCCTACAATGAGCAGTTCTTC.

This clonotype came up a few times. This sequence joins TRBV3-1 and TRBJ2-7; D may be TRBD2 (6 bases). With 5 bases removed from V and 3 bases from J, the gap between germline ends came to 14 bases. CDR3 length: 14 residues. CDR1 is LGHDT and CDR2 is YNNKEL in the germline V gene (reference sequence). CDR3: CASSSHRGGYEQYV. The CDR3 DNA sequence: TGTGCCAGCAGCTCTCACCGGGGAGGCTACGAGCAGTACGTC.

This clonotype has a handful of counts. The chain carries TRBV20-1 and TRBJ1-5; D is uncertain. From germline, CDR1 is DFQATT and CDR2 SNEGSKA (reference sequence). The V end was cut by 3 bases, the J end by 6 bases, with 9 bases between. The CDR3 runs 12 residues. The CDR3 is CSASRGTQPQHF. In DNA form, the CDR3 reads TGCAGTGCTAGCCGGGGTACTCAGCCCCAGCATTTT.

There are a few counts of this clonotype. The J gene is TRBJ2-5, the V gene TRBV13; D is possibly TRBD2 (6 bases). Germline V gives CDR1 PRHDT, CDR2 FYEKMQ (reference sequence). Between the trimmed V and J ends, which lost 3 bases and 3 bases, there was a span of 11 bases. There are 14 residues in the CDR3. CDR3 sequence reads: CASSFGTGEETQYF. Written as DNA, the CDR3 is TGTGCCAGCAGCTTCGGGACGGGGGAAGAGACCCAGTACTTC.

The chain combines TRBV12-3 or TRBV12-4 with TRBJ1-4; TRBD1 agrees at 10 bases. The CDR3 loop spans 16 amino acids. V gave up 5 bases and J gave up 2 bases; unmatched junction bases: 5. CDR3 in amino acids: CASSPGQGPTNEKLFF. The CDR3, as DNA: TGTGCCAGCAGTCCGGGACAGGGGCCGACTAATGAAAAACTGTTTTTT.

V usage is TRBV11-2 and J usage is TRBJ2-1, with no clear D. The CDR3 is 14 amino acids. V was shortened by 2 bases and J by 0 bases, with 5 bases between the two germline ends. Germline CDR1 reads SGHAT; CDR2 reads FQNNGV. CDR3 nucleotide sequence: TGTGCCAGCAGCTTATGGGCCTCCTACAATGAGCAGTTCTTC. Its protein product is CASSLWASYNEQFF.

The gene calls are TRBV18 and TRBJ1-1; D is ambiguous. Trimming pared 3 bases from V and 4 bases from J, leaving 12 bases between. The CDR3 has 14 amino acids. CDR1 KGHSH and CDR2 LQKENI come from the germline V gene. CDR3 nucleotides: TGTGCCAGCTCACCGCGCCCAGAGGGCACTGAAGCTTTCTTT. Its protein product is CASSPRPEGTEAFF.

The V gene is TRBV12-3 or TRBV12-4, the J gene TRBJ2-2; perhaps TRBD2 as D (6 bases). The CDR3 length is 16 residues. V was pared by 8 bases and J by 6 bases, with 22 bases between. Here the CDR3 reads CASLTSGPLDPGELFF. The CDR3 region has the DNA TGTGCCAGCCTTACCAGCGGGCCTCTCGACCCCGGGGAGCTGTTTTTT.

This sequence joins TRBV18 and TRBJ1-6, with 8 nucleotides matching TRBD1. Trimming cost V 3 bases and J 10 bases; bases outside gene matches: 14. This CDR3 has 17 residues. Germline CDR1 KGHSH, CDR2 LQKENI. The CDR3 nucleotides are TGTGCCAGCTCACCGCTAGGACAGGGTGGAGACGGGTCACCCCTCCACTTT. Translated: CASSPLGQGGDGSPLHF.

This clonotype was found many times. The chain links TRBV5-1 to TRBJ1-1, with 9 nucleotides matching TRBD1. Per the germline V gene, CDR1 is SGHRS and CDR2 is YFSETQ. The V gene end was trimmed by 4 bases and the J gene end by 5 bases; junction bases not matched to a gene: 6. The CDR3 extends over 14 amino acids. Here the CDR3 reads CASSLQGARTEAFF. DNA for the CDR3: TGCGCCAGCAGCCTACAGGGGGCTAGGACTGAAGCTTTCTTT.